The 18 T cell receptor beta chains below all came from one sample that was sequenced in a study of cytomegalovirus exposure and HLA in healthy donors. The PCR made use of 60 Vbeta and 13 Jbeta primers. Some clones are missing from TCRdb's copy, which holds only in-frame ones; the method was immunoSEQ multiplex PCR. The sample carries 90,000 to 150,000 clones, over 8.5% recorded once. The specimen was PBMCs. These receptors were taken from a woman aged 40-49 years in good health and CMV-seropositive.

V gene TRBV20-1 combines with J gene TRBJ1-1, with no clear D. Germline V lookup: CDR1 DFQATT, CDR2 SNEGSKA (reference sequence). The CDR3 runs 10 residues. V lost 6 bases and J 9 bases, leaving 11 bases between the germline ends. CDR3 nucleotides: TGCAGTGCAATCCCAAGCAAAGCTTTCTTT. This translates into CSAIPSKAFF.

The table lists this clone with a few counts. The chain employs TRBV7-7 and TRBJ1-4; 7 bases map to TRBD1. The germline CDR1 and CDR2 sequences are SSHAT and FNYEAQ (reference sequence). V shed 3 bases and J 3 bases; nucleotides not matched to a gene: 7. This CDR3 comprises 16 residues. The CDR3 coding sequence is TGTGCCAGCAGCTTCGACAGGGTAGGGCCTAATGAAAAACTGTTTTTT. This translates into CASSFDRVGPNEKLFF.

The J gene is TRBJ2-7, the V gene TRBV25-1, with D tentatively TRBD1 (6 bases). The germline V and J ends were trimmed by 1 base and 2 bases, with 12 bases remaining between them. This CDR3 has 15 amino acids. The germline V gene encodes CDR1 MGHDK and CDR2 SYGVNS. The CDR3 is CASSESRGVPYEQYF. As DNA, the CDR3 is TGTGCCAGCAGTGAATCCAGGGGAGTCCCCTACGAGCAGTACTTC.

The chain recombines TRBV5-1 with TRBJ2-5; perhaps TRBD1 as D (6 bases). The CDR3 has 15 amino acids. CDR1 SGHRS and CDR2 YFSETQ come from the germline V gene. V lost 0 bases to trimming and J lost 5 bases, with 14 bases between them. CDR3 coding DNA: TGCGCCAGCAGCTTGGAGGGCAGGGGTTGGGAGACCCAGTACTTC. This sequence encodes CASSLEGRGWETQYF.

The rearrangement uses TRBV6-5 and TRBJ2-5; TRBD1 agrees at 7 bases. The DNA end is more similar to TRBJ2-7, so the J call may be wrong. Germline V gives CDR1 MNHEY, CDR2 SVGAGI. CDR3 length: 14 amino acids. In DNA form, the CDR3 reads TGTGCCAGCAGTTACCGCAGGACAGGCTACGAGCAGTACTTC. Its translation is CASSYRRTGYEQYF.

This clone was detected only a few times. The V and J genes are TRBV27 and TRBJ2-3; TRBD2 agrees at 11 bases. The V and J ends lost 4 bases and 2 bases, in that order; junction bases with no gene match: 5. There are 16 residues in the CDR3. Germline V CDR1 and CDR2: MNHEY, SMNVEV (reference sequence). CDR3 sequence: CASSSLAGAFTDTQYF. The CDR3 nucleotides are TGTGCCAGCAGTTCACTAGCGGGGGCCTTCACAGATACGCAGTATTTT.

This chain joins TRBV19 and TRBJ2-1; 8 nucleotides agree with TRBD1. CDR3 length: 17 amino acids. With V trimmed by 0 bases and J by 8 bases, 12 bases remained unmatched. The germline V gene encodes CDR1 LNHDA and CDR2 SQIVND (reference sequence). The chain's CDR3 is CASSIDRGQGGEDEQFF. In DNA form, the CDR3 reads TGTGCCAGTAGTATAGATCGAGGACAGGGCGGGGAGGATGAGCAGTTCTTC.

This clone turned up a few times. V and J are TRBV6-4 and TRBJ2-2; 7 bases are shared with TRBD1. The germline V gene has CDR1 MRHNA and CDR2 SNTAGT. The CDR3 has 14 amino acids. Trimming cost V 10 bases and J 6 bases; bases outside gene matches: 11. DNA of the CDR3: TGTGCCAACCTAAGAGGGGGCGACCCCGGGGAGCTGTTTTTT. It is translated as CANLRGGDPGELFF.

V usage is TRBV30 and J usage is TRBJ1-5; D not certain. The CDR3 is made up of 13 amino acids. The germline CDR1 and CDR2 sequences are GTSNPN and SVGIG (reference sequence). V lost 0 bases and J lost 6, with 9 bases in between. The CDR3 protein is CAWSVLGTQPQHF. The CDR3 nucleotides are TGTGCCTGGAGTGTACTTGGTACTCAGCCCCAGCATTTT. The whole variable domain, filled in from reference TRBV30 and TRBJ1-5, reads SQTIHQWPATLVQPVGSPLSLECTVEGTSNPNLYWYRQAAGRGLQLLFYSVGIGQISSEVPQNLSASRPQDRQFILSSKKLLLSDSGFYLCAWSVLGTQPQHFGDGTRLSIL.

This clone has a count of ten or more. V is TRBV2 and J is TRBJ2-7, with D perhaps matching TRBD1 (5 bases). Trimming stripped 7 bases from V and 3 bases from J, with 16 bases between. The germline V gene has CDR1 SNHLY and CDR2 FYNNEI. This CDR3 contains 14 residues. CDR3: CASTGARGNYEQYF. In DNA form, the CDR3 reads TGTGCCAGCACTGGGGCTAGGGGCAACTACGAGCAGTACTTC. The variable domain in full, completed from reference TRBV2 and TRBJ2-7, reads EPEVTQTPSHQVTQMGQEVILRCVPISNHLYFYWYRQILGQKVEFLVSFYNNEISEKSEIFDDQFSVERPDGSNFTLKIRSTKLEDSAMYFCASTGARGNYEQYFGPGTRLTVT.

This clone was seen only a few times. This chain connects TRBV29-1 to TRBJ2-7, with 7 bases that match TRBD1. Germline V gives CDR1 SQVTM, CDR2 ANQGSEA. With V trimmed by 6 bases and J by 6 bases, 11 bases remained unmatched. The CDR3 consists of 13 residues. The CDR3 here is CSVRTGGGGEQYF. For the CDR3, the DNA is TGCAGCGTAAGGACAGGCGGTGGTGGCGAGCAGTACTTC.

The chain combines TRBV7-3 with TRBJ2-7; D may be TRBD2 (7 bases). The V end lost 5 bases, the J end lost 3 bases, and 17 bases lay between the germline ends. CDR3 length: 15 amino acids. The germline CDR1 and CDR2 sequences are SGHTA and FQGTGA. The CDR3 here is CASSPEGGTVYEQYF. In nucleotides, the CDR3 is TGTGCCAGCAGCCCGGAGGGGGGGACGGTCTACGAGCAGTACTTC.

This clone was picked up a small number of times. This sequence joins TRBV9 and TRBJ1-1; TRBD1 agrees at 7 bases. Germline CDR1 SGDLS, CDR2 YYNGEE. V trimming: 7 bases; J trimming: 3 bases; junction bases outside the gene matches: 12. There are 15 residues in the CDR3. CDR3 residues: CASSRDSRDDTEAFF. CDR3 DNA sequence: TGTGCCAGCTCTCGGGACAGCCGCGACGACACTGAAGCTTTCTTT.

The chain uses TRBV19 and TRBJ1-2; D is possibly TRBD1 (6 bases). The CDR3 spans 13 residues. Trimming removed 7 bases at V and 5 bases at J, with 14 bases between. Germline-derived CDR1 and CDR2 are LNHDA and SQIVND (reference sequence). As DNA, the CDR3 is TGTGCCAGTAATCCAGGACAGTCATATGGCTACACCTTC. Translated, it gives CASNPGQSYGYTF. Variable domain in full (rest from reference TRBV19 and TRBJ1-2): DGGITQSPKYLFRKEGQNVTLSCEQNLNHDAMYWYRQDPGQGLRLIYYSQIVNDFQKGDIAEGYSVSREKKESFPLTVTSAQKNPTAFYLCASNPGQSYGYTFGSGTRLTVV.

To note about this clone: The sample has other DNA sequences that encode this CDR3 too. The genes are TRBV9 and TRBJ2-7; 7 nucleotides match TRBD1. The germline gives CDR1 SGDLS, CDR2 YYNGEE. This CDR3 has 12 amino acids. J was trimmed by 4 bases and V by 3 bases; bases with no gene match: 1. CDR3: CASSGQGYEQYF. In DNA, the CDR3 is TGTGCCAGCAGCGGACAGGGTTACGAGCAGTACTTC.

This chain joins TRBV5-1 and TRBJ2-5, with 9 bases matching TRBD1. J gave up 4 bases and V 1 base, and 5 bases lay outside the gene matches. This CDR3 region has 15 residues. Germline-derived CDR1 and CDR2 are SGHRS and YFSETQ. The CDR3 is CASSLSGTGLETQYF. The CDR3 DNA follows: TGCGCCAGCAGCTTGTCAGGGACAGGGCTAGAGACCCAGTACTTC.

The rearrangement joins TRBV19 to TRBJ2-5; the D gene is possibly TRBD2 (6 bases). Trimming removed 6 bases at V and 5 bases at J, with 19 bases between. This CDR3 is 15 amino acids long. The V gene's germline CDR1 is LNHDA and CDR2 SQIVND (reference sequence). CDR3 loop: CASSLGGTEGETQYF. In DNA form, the CDR3 reads TGTGCCAGTAGCTTAGGAGGGACGGAAGGGGAGACCCAGTACTTC.

The rearrangement uses TRBV5-4 and TRBJ2-6, with 7 bases lining up with TRBD1. Germline V gene data show CDR1 as SGHNT and CDR2 as YYREEE (reference sequence). The CDR3 has 15 amino acids. J was trimmed by 5 bases and V by 4 bases; bases with no gene match: 6. This CDR3 reads CASSPDRERANVLTF. DNA of the CDR3: TGTGCCAGCAGCCCAGACAGGGAAAGGGCCAACGTCCTGACTTTC.